This T cell receptor beta chain came from a study of T cells after yellow fever vaccination. Overall study results and limits: There was a small share of clonotypes that showed up in both the CD4 and CD8 compartments. Weaker in magnitude, the secondary response showed a faster peak on day 5 versus 15. In post-booster samples, most primary-vaccination clones reappeared (96% CD4, 70% to 90% CD8).

The length of the CDR3 is 15 residues. J lost 7 bases, V lost 0 bases, and 9 bases had no gene match. Germline V gene sequence: CDR1 SGHTA, CDR2 FQGNSA. This clonotype was found a few times. Antigen: not known. TCR cDNA was made by 5'RACE template switching, adding a universal primer site and UMIs. TCRdb fed the 5' RACE reads into MiXCR, producing one record per CDR3 protein. The sample carries fewer than 650,000 distinct CDR3 sequences, 21% recorded once. The TCR was taken from a man in his late teens or twenties who received the YFV17D yellow fever vaccine. Material: PBMCs, obtained approximately 22 days after the first yellow fever vaccination. The V call is TRBV7-2, the J call TRBJ2-7; TRBD1 matches at 7 bases. This CDR3 reads CASSLAGRQGFEQYF. The CDR3 nucleotides are TGTGCCAGCAGCTTAGCGGGGAGACAGGGCTTTGAGCAGTACTTC. Full variable domain (remainder filled in from reference TRBV7-2 and TRBJ2-7): GAGVSQSPSNKVTEKGKDVELRCDPISGHTALYWYRQSLGQGLEFLIYFQGNSAPDKSGLPSDRFSAERTGGSVSTLTIQRTQQEDSAVYLCASSLAGRQGFEQYFGPGTRLTVT.